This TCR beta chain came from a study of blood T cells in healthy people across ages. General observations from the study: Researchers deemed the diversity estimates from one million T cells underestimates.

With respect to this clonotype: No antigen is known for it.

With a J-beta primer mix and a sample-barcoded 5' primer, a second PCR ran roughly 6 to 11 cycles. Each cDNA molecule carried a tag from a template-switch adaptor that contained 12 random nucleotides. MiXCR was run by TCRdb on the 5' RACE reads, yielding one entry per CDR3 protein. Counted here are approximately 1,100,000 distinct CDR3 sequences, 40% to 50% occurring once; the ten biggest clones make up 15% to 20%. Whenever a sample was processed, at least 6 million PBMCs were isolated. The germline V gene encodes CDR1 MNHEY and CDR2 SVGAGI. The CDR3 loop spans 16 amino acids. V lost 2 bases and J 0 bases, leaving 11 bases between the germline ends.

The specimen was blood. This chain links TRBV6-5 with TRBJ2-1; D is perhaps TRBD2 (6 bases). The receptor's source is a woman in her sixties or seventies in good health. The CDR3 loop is CASSYERVSSYNEQFF. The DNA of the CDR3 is TGTGCCAGCAGTTACGAGCGGGTTAGCTCCTACAATGAGCAGTTCTTC.